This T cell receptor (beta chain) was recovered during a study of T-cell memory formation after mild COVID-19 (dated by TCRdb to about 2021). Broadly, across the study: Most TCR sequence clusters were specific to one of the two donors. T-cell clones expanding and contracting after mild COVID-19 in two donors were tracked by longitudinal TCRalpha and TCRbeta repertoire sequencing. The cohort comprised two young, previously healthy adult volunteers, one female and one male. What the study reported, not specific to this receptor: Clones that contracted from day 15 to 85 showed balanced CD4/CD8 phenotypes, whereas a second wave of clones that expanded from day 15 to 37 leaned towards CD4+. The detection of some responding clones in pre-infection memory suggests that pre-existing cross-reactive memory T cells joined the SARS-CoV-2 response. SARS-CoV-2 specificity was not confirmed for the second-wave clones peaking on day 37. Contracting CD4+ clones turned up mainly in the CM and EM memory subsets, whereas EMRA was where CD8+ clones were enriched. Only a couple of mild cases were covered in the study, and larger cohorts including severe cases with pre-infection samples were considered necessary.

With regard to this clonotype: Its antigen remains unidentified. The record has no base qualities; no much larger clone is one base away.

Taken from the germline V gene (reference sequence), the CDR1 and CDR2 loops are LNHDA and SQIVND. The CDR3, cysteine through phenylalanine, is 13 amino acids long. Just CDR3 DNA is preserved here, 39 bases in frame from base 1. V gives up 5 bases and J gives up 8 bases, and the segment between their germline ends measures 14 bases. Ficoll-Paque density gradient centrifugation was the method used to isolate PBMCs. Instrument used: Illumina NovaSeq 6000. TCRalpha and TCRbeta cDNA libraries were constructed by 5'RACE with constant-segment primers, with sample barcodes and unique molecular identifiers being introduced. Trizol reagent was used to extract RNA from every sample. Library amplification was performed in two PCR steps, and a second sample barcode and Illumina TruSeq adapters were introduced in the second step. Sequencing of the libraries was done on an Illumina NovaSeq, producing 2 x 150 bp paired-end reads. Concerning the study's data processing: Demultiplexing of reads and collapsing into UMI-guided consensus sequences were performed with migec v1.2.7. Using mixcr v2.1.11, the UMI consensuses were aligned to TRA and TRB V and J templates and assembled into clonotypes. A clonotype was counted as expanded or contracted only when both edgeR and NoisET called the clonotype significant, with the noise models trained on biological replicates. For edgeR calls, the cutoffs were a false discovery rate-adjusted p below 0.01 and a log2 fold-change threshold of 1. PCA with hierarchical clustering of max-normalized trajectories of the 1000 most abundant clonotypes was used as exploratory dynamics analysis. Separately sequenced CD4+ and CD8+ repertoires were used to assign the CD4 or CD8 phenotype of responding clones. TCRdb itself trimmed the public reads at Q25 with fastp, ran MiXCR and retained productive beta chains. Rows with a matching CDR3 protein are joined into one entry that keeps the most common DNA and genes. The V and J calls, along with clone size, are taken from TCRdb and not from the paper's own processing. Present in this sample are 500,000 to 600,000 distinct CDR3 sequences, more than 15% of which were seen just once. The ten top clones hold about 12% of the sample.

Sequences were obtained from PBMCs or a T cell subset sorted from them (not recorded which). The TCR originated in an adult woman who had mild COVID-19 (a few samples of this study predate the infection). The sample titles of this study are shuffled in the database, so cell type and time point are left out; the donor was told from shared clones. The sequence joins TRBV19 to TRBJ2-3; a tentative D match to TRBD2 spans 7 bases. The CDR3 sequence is CASSEQGGGTQYF. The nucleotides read TGTGCCAGTAGTGAACAGGGAGGGGGTACGCAGTATTTT.